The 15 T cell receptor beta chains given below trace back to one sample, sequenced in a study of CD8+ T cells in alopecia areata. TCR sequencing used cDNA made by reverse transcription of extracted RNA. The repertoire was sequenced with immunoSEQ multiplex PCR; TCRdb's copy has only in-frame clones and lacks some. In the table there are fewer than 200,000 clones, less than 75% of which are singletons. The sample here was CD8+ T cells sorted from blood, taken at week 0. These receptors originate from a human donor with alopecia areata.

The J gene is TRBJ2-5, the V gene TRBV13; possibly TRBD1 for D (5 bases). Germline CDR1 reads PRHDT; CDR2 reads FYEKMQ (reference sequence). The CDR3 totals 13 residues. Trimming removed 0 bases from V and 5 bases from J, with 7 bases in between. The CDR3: CASSLGRVETQYF. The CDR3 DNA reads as TGTGCCAGCAGCTTAGGCAGGGTTGAGACCCAGTACTTC.

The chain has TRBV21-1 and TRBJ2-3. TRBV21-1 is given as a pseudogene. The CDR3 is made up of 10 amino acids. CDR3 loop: CARITDTQYF. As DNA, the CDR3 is TGTGCCAGGATTACAGATACGCAGTATTTT.

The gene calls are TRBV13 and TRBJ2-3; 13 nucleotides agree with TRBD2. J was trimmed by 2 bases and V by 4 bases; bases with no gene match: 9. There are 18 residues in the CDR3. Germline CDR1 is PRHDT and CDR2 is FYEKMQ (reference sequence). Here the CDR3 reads CASSSFETSGGNTDTQYF. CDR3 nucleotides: TGTGCCAGCAGCTCCTTCGAGACTAGCGGGGGGAACACAGATACGCAGTATTTT.

CDR3 loop: CAWSVRVSYNSPLHF. In DNA, the CDR3 is TGTGCCTGGAGTGTCAGGGTATCCTATAATTCACCCCTCCACTTT. The chain recombines TRBV30 with TRBJ1-6, with D possibly TRBD1 on 5 matching bases. CDR1 is GTSNPN and CDR2 is SVGIG in the germline V gene (reference sequence). V lost 0 bases to trimming and J lost 1 base, with 7 bases between them. This CDR3 is built from 15 residues.

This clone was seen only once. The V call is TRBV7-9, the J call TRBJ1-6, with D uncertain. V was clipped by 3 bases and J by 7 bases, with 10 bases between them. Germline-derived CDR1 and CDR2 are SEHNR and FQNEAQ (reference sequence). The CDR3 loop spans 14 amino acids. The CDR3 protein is CASSFPGDNSPLHF. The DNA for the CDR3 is TGTGCCAGCAGCTTTCCGGGAGACAATTCACCCCTCCACTTT.

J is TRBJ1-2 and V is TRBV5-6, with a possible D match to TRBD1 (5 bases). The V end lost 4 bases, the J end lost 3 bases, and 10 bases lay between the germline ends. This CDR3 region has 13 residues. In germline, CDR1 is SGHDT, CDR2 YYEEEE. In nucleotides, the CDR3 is TGTGCCAGCAGCGCCGGGACTCACTATGGCTACACCTTC. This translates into CASSAGTHYGYTF. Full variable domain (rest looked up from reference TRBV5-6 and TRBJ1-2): DAGVTQSPTHLIKTRGQQVTLRCSPKSGHDTVSWYQQALGQGPQFIFQYYEEEERQRGNFPDRFSGHQFPNYSSELNVNALLLGDSALYLCASSAGTHYGYTFGSGTRLTVV.

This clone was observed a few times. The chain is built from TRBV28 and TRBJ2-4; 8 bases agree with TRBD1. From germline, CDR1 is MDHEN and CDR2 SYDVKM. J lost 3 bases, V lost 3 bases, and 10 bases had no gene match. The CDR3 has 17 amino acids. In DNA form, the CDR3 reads TGTGCCAGCAGTTTCCCCCGGGCAGGGGGCATCAAAAACATTCAGTACTTC. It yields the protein CASSFPRAGGIKNIQYF.

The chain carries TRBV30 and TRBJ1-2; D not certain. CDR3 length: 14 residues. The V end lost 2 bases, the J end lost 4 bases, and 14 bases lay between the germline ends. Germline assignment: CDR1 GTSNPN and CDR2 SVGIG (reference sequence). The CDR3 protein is CAWSHQGSSYGYTF. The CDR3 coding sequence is TGTGCCTGGAGTCATCAAGGGAGCTCCTATGGCTACACCTTC.

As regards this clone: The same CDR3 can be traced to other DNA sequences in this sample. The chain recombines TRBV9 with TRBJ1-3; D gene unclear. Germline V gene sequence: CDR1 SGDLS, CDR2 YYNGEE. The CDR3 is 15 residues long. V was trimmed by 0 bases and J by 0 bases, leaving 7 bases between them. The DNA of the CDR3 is TGTGCCAGCAGCGTAGAGGCCAGCTCTGGAAACACCATATATTTT. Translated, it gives CASSVEASSGNTIYF.

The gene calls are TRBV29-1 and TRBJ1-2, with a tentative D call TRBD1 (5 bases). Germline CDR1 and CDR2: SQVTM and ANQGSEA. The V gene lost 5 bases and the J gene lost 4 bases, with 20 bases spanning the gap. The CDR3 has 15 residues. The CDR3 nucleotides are TGCAGCGTTCGACCACCTGACAGTCTCCTCTATGGCTACACCTTC. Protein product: CSVRPPDSLLYGYTF.

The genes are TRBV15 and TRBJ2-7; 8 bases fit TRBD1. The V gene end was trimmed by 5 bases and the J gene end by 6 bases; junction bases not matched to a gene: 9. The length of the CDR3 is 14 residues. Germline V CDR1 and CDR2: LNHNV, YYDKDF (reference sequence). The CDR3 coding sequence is TGTGCCACCAGCGGAAAGCAGGGGGCGAGCGAGCAGTACTTC. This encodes CATSGKQGASEQYF.

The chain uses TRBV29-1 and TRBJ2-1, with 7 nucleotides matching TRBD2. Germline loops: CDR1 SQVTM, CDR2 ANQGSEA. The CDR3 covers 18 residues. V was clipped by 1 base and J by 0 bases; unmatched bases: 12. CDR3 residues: CSVEGRGERILSYNEQFF. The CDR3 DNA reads TGCAGCGTTGAAGGCCGGGGGGAGCGAATACTCTCCTACAATGAGCAGTTCTTC.

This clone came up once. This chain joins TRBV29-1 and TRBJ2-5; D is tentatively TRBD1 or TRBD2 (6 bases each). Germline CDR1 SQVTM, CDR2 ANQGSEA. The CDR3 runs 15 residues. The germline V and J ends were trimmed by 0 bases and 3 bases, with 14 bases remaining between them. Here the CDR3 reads CSVEDSEGGEETQYF. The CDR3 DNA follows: TGCAGCGTTGAAGACTCGGAGGGGGGAGAAGAGACCCAGTACTTC.

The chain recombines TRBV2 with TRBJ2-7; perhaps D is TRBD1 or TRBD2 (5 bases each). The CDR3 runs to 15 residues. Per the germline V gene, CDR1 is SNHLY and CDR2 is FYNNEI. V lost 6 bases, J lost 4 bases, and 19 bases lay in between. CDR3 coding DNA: TGTGCCAGCAGCAAAACCGGGGACGGCGCATACGAGCAGTACTTC. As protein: CASSKTGDGAYEQYF. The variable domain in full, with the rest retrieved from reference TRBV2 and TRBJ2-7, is EPEVTQTPSHQVTQMGQEVILRCVPISNHLYFYWYRQILGQKVEFLVSFYNNEISEKSEIFDDQFSVERPDGSNFTLKIRSTKLEDSAMYFCASSKTGDGAYEQYFGPGTRLTVT.

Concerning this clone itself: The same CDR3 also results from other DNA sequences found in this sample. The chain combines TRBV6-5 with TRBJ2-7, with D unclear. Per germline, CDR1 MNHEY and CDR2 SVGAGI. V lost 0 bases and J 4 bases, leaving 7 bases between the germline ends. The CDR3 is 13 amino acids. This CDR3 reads CASSYSAGYEQYF. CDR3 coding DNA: TGTGCCAGCAGTTACTCAGCCGGGTACGAGCAGTACTTC.